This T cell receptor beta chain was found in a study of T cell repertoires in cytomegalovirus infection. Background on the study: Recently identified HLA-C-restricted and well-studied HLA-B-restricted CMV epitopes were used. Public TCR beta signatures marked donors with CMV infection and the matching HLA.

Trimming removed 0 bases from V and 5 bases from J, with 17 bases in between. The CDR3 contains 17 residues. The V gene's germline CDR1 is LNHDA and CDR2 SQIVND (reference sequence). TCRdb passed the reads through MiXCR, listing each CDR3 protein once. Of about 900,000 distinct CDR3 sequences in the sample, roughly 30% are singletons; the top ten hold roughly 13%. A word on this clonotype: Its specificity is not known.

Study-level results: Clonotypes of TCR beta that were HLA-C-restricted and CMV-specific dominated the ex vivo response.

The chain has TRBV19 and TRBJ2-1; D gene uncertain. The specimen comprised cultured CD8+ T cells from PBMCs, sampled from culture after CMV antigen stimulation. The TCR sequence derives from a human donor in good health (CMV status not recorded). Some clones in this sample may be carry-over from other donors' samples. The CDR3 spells CASSIDPVGLFHNEQFF. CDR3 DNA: TGTGCCAGTAGTATAGATCCGGTAGGGTTGTTCCACAATGAGCAGTTCTTC.